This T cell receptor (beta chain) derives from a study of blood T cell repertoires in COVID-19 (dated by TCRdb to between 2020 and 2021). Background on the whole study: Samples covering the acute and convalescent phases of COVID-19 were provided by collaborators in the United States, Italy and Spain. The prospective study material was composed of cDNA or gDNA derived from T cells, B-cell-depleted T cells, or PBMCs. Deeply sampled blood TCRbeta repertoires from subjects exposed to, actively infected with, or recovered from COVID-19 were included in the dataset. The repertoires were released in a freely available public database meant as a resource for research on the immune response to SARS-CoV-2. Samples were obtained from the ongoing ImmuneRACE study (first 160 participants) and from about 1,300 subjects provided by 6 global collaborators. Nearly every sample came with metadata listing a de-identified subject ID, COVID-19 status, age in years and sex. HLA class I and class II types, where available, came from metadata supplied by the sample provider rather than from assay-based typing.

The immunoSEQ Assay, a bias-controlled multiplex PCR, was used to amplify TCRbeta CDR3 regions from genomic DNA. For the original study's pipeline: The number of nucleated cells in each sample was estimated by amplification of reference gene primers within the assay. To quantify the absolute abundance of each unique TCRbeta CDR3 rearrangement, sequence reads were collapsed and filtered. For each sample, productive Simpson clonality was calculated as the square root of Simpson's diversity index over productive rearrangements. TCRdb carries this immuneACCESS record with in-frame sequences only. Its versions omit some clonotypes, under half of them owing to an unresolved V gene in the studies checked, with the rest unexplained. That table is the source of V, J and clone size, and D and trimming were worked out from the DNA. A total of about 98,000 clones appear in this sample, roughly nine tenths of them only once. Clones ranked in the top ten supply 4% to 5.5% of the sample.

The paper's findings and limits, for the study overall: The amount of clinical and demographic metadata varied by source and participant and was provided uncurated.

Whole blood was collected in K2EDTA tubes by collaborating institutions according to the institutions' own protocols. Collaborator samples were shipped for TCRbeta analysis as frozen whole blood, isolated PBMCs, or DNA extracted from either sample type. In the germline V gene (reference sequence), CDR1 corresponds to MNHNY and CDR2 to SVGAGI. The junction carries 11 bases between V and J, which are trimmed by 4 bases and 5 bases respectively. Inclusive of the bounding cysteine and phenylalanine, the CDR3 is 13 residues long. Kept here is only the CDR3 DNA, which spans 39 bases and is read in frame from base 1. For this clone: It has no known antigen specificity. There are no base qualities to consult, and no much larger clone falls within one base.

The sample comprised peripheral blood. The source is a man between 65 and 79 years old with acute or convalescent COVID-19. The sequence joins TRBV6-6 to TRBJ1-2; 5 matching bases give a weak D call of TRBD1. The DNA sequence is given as TGTGCCAGCAGTTCGACAGAAGTTTATGGCTACACCTTC. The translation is CASSSTEVYGYTF.